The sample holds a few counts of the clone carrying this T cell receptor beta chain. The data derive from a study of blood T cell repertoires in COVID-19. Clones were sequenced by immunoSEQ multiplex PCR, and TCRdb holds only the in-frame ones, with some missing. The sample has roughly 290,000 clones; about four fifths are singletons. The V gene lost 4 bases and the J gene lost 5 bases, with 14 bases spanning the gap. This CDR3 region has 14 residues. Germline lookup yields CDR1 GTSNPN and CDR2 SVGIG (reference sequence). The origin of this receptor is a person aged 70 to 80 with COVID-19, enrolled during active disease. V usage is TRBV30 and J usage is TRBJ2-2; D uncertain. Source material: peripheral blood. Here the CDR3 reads CAWKRLAMTGELFF. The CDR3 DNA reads TGTGCCTGGAAGAGGTTGGCCATGACCGGGGAGCTGTTTTTT. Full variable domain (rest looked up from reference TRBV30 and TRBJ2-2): SQTIHQWPATLVQPVGSPLSLECTVEGTSNPNLYWYRQAAGRGLQLLFYSVGIGQISSEVPQNLSASRPQDRQFILSSKKLLLSDSGFYLCAWKRLAMTGELFFGEGSRLTVL.